These T cell receptor beta chains were read from a single sample in a study of blood T cell repertoires in COVID-19. The table came from immunoSEQ multiplex PCR; TCRdb's copy has only in-frame clones and leaves some out. The top ten hold almost 4% of the sample, which has more than 300,000 clones, around nine tenths seen once. The sample taken for sequencing was PBMCs or T cells enriched from blood (not recorded which). All receptors come from a woman in her thirties who had been exposed to COVID-19. CDR3s include the opening cysteine and the closing phenylalanine or tryptophan. The D gene is left open where the match is weak. Size is omitted from some rows. Given values are once, few, many or a class for expanded clones.

d_call,v_call,j_call,clone_size,cdr3_aa,cdr3_nt
TRBD1,TRBV5-6,TRBJ1-5,-,CASSLGDRGNQPQHF,TGTGCCAGCAGCTTGGGGGACAGGGGCAATCAGCCCCAGCATTTT
TRBD1,TRBV12-3/TRBV12-4,TRBJ1-4,-,CASSFKGAAQLFF,TGTGCCAGCAGTTTCAAGGGGGCCGCTCAACTGTTTTTT
-,TRBV29-1,TRBJ1-2,-,CSAQRGGDYGYTF,TGCAGCGCCCAAAGGGGGGGCGACTATGGCTACACCTTC
-,TRBV7-9,TRBJ1-1,-,CASSLGRPGETEAFF,TGTGCCAGCAGCCTGGGTCGACCGGGGGAAACTGAAGCTTTCTTT
TRBD1,TRBV30,TRBJ1-4,-,CAWGQGAVGEEKLFF,TGTGCCTGGGGTCAGGGGGCGGTAGGGGAAGAAAAACTGTTTTTT
-,TRBV3-1/TRBV3-2,TRBJ1-1,-,CASSLGGRRTEAFF,TGTGCCAGCAGCCTGGGGGGGCGTCGGACTGAAGCTTTCTTT
-,TRBV27,TRBJ1-6,-,CASSLRGYNSPLHF,TGTGCCAGCAGTTTAAGAGGCTATAATTCACCCCTCCACTTT
-,TRBV5-5,TRBJ1-1,-,CASLVGGQDTEAFF,TGTGCCAGCCTTGTGGGCGGACAAGACACTGAAGCTTTCTTT
TRBD1,TRBV19,TRBJ1-6,-,CASSQKDRGVRSPLHF,TGTGCCAGTAGTCAAAAGGACAGGGGTGTTCGATCACCCCTCCACTTT
-,TRBV2,TRBJ2-2,many,CASSPWTQYTGELFF,TGTGCCAGCAGCCCTTGGACTCAATACACCGGGGAGCTGTTTTTT
-,TRBV19,TRBJ2-3,once,CASRDYSTDTQYF,TGTGCCAGTAGGGACTACAGTACAGATACGCAGTATTTT
-,TRBV24-1,TRBJ2-1,-,CATSVPLGESGTYNEQFF,TGTGCCACCAGTGTACCCCTTGGGGAGAGTGGGACCTACAATGAGCAGTTCTTC
-,TRBV2,TRBJ2-3,-,CASSYYKGLRTDTQYF,TGTGCCAGCAGTTACTATAAGGGGCTACGGACAGATACGCAGTATTTT
-,TRBV25-1,TRBJ1-4,few,CASARGQSATNEKLFF,TGTGCCAGCGCCCGAGGACAGTCTGCAACTAATGAAAAACTGTTTTTT
TRBD2,TRBV13,TRBJ2-5,-,CASSMRGGYQETQYF,TGTGCCAGCAGCATGCGGGGGGGGTACCAAGAGACCCAGTACTTC
-,TRBV11-2,TRBJ1-4,-,CASSLDLAGGNEKLFF,TGTGCCAGCAGCTTAGATCTAGCGGGCGGAAATGAAAAACTGTTTTTT
TRBD1,TRBV27,TRBJ2-2,-,CASSWGQGTGELFF,TGTGCCAGCAGTTGGGGACAGGGTACCGGGGAGCTGTTTTTT
-,TRBV14,TRBJ1-6,-,CASSQATPSTGHYNSPLHF,-
-,TRBV6-5,TRBJ2-5,-,CASSYSVRVGETQYF,TGTGCCAGCAGTTACTCGGTCAGGGTCGGAGAGACCCAGTACTTC
-,TRBV12-3/TRBV12-4,TRBJ1-2,-,CASSLSGIGYTF,TGTGCCAGCAGTTTATCAGGGATTGGCTACACCTTC
TRBD1,TRBV14,TRBJ1-2,-,CASSPRQGGRRTF,TGTGCCAGCAGCCCCCGACAGGGGGGGAGGAGGACCTTC
-,TRBV13,TRBJ2-2,-,CASSLVVATNTGELFF,TGTGCCAGCAGCTTAGTCGTAGCCACGAACACCGGGGAGCTGTTTTTT
-,TRBV6-6,TRBJ1-1,-,CASSLRYQNTEAFF,TGTGCCAGCAGCCTCAGGTACCAGAACACTGAAGCTTTCTTT
-,TRBV15,TRBJ1-2,-,CATSRDLGHQLYGYTF,TGTGCCACCAGCAGAGATTTGGGACACCAACTCTATGGCTACACCTTC
-,TRBV5-5,TRBJ2-7,-,CASSLVEGMGYEQYF,TGTGCCAGCAGCTTGGTGGAGGGTATGGGCTACGAGCAGTACTTC